This T cell receptor beta chain was obtained from a study of T cells in Graves' hyperthyroidism and ophthalmopathy. Study conclusions and caveats: Ophthalmopathy was separated from stable hyperthyroidism by a 13 V-J model.

This clonotype has at least ten counts. Its specificity is unknown. Amplification of TCR beta CDR3 regions used RNA as the template. TCR CDR3 underwent first-round RT-PCR with the HTBI primer set. MiXCR, run by TCRdb on the multiplex PCR reads, gives a single entry per CDR3 protein. Here the sample spans around 500,000 distinct CDR3 sequences, about 16% being singletons. Uncontrolled infection, other autoimmune disease, pregnancy or lactation barred patients from enrollment. Orbital computed tomography and thyroid ultrasound, together with serum TRAb and thyroxine and clinical symptoms, were used for diagnoses. Fresh peripheral blood, roughly 10 ml, was the source of the PBMCs. Germline loops: CDR1 DFQATT, CDR2 SNEGSKA (reference sequence). CDR3 length: 13 residues. V lost 0 bases to trimming and J lost 7 bases, with 10 bases between them.

The TCR comes from a woman in her thirties with Graves' ophthalmopathy. Sequencing was carried out using blood. The chain links TRBV20-1 to TRBJ1-5, with D perhaps matching TRBD1 (5 bases). The DNA of the CDR3 is TGCAGTGCTAGAGATGGGGGAAGCCAGCCCCAGCATTTT. Translation gives CSARDGGSQPQHF.